The 20 T cell receptor beta chains in this list originate from one sample, sequenced in a study of T cells of healthy individuals. MiXCR, run by TCRdb on the 5' RACE reads, gives a single entry per CDR3 protein. The table records 60,000 to 70,000 distinct CDR3 sequences, around 15% of them present only once. All receptors come from a human donor in good health.

The rearrangement links TRBV6-5 to TRBJ2-7, with 7 bases fitting TRBD2. CDR3 length equals 15 residues. The V and J ends lost 8 bases and 0 bases, in that order; junction bases with no gene match: 10. Germline V gene sequence: CDR1 MNHEY, CDR2 SVGAGI. CDR3 DNA: TGTGCCAGCCTTGGGTCTGGGGGGGTCTCCTACGAGCAGTACTTC. It yields the protein CASLGSGGVSYEQYF.

This clonotype was seen a few times. This rearrangement joins TRBV7-6 to TRBJ2-7; tentatively, D is TRBD2 (6 bases). The V gene's germline CDR1 is SGHVS and CDR2 FNYEAQ. V was clipped by 5 bases and J by 0 bases, with 11 bases between them. This CDR3 has 14 residues. The CDR3 region has the DNA TGTGCCAGCAGCCCGACCGGGAGCTCCTACGAGCAGTACTTC. The encoded protein is CASSPTGSSYEQYF.

This clonotype was counted between two and nine times. The chain uses TRBV7-9 and TRBJ2-7, with D tentatively TRBD2 (6 bases). The V and J ends lost 2 bases and 6 bases respectively, with 23 bases between them. The CDR3 length is 17 residues. Germline V gene data show CDR1 as SEHNR and CDR2 as FQNEAQ (reference sequence). The CDR3 spells CASSLPLRGMGQLEQYF. The CDR3 DNA reads TGTGCCAGCAGCTTACCCCTGCGCGGGATGGGGCAACTCGAGCAGTACTTC.

The J gene is TRBJ2-7, the V gene TRBV5-5; tentative D call: TRBD1 (5 bases). CDR1 and CDR2 from the germline V gene are SGHKS and YYEKEE (reference sequence). The germline V and J ends were trimmed by 3 bases and 6 bases, with 13 bases remaining between them. CDR3 length equals 13 residues. CDR3 in amino acids: CASSWGLGAEQYF. The CDR3 region has the DNA TGTGCCAGCAGCTGGGGCTTAGGGGCCGAGCAGTACTTC.

The chain has TRBV19 and TRBJ1-5, with 10 bases that match TRBD1. The V gene end was trimmed by 5 bases and the J gene end by 5 bases; junction bases not matched to a gene: 0. Per germline, CDR1 LNHDA and CDR2 SQIVND (reference sequence). The CDR3 totals 13 residues. CDR3 region: CASSGTGDQPQHF. DNA of the CDR3: TGTGCCAGTAGTGGGACAGGGGATCAGCCCCAGCATTTT.

By proportion, this clonotype is medium-sized. The J gene is TRBJ2-1, the V gene TRBV15, with D hard to call. This CDR3 region has 13 residues. Germline V gene sequence: CDR1 LNHNV, CDR2 YYDKDF (reference sequence). V was pared by 1 base and J by 5 bases, with 6 bases between. The CDR3 spells CATSRVAHNEQFF. In DNA, the CDR3 is TGTGCCACCAGCAGAGTTGCGCACAATGAGCAGTTCTTC.

This clonotype showed up just a few times. The CDR3 sequence: CASSRTGTNQPQHF. The CDR3 coding sequence is TGTGCCAGCAGCCGTACCGGGACGAATCAGCCCCAGCATTTT. The chain uses TRBV6-6 and TRBJ1-5; possibly TRBD1 for D (5 bases). The germline V gene has CDR1 MNHNY and CDR2 SVGAGI (reference sequence). The CDR3 loop spans 14 amino acids. Trimming removed 6 bases at V and 4 bases at J, with 13 bases between.

The rearrangement joins TRBV12-3 or TRBV12-4 to TRBJ2-3; 12 bases agree with TRBD2. CDR3 length: 17 amino acids. V shed 8 bases and J 2 bases; nucleotides not matched to a gene: 11. As DNA, the CDR3 is TGTGCCAGCGTAGGACTAGCGGGACGTTCCCCCACAGATACGCAGTATTTT. Its translation is CASVGLAGRSPTDTQYF.

This clonotype was observed at least ten times. V usage is TRBV20-1 and J usage is TRBJ1-1; a possible D gene is TRBD1 (5 bases). Germline V CDR1 and CDR2: DFQATT, SNEGSKA (reference sequence). The CDR3 is 12 residues long. V was pared by 1 base and J by 5 bases, with 8 bases between. The CDR3 reads CSARGGGTEAFF. DNA of the CDR3: TGCAGTGCTAGAGGTGGGGGGACTGAAGCTTTCTTT.

V and J are TRBV19 and TRBJ1-1; D gene uncertain. This CDR3 comprises 12 residues. From germline, CDR1 is LNHDA and CDR2 SQIVND (reference sequence). Trimming pared 6 bases from V and 3 bases from J, leaving 8 bases between. CDR3 sequence: CASRAFDTEAFF. The CDR3 DNA is TGTGCCAGTAGGGCATTTGACACTGAAGCTTTCTTT.

This clonotype has a count of ten or more. The gene calls are TRBV10-3 and TRBJ2-3; D is uncertain. The CDR3 covers 14 residues. Trimming removed 1 base at V and 2 bases at J, with 7 bases between. Germline V gives CDR1 ENHRY, CDR2 SYGVKD. Here the CDR3 reads CAISEYQATDTQYF. CDR3 coding DNA: TGTGCCATCAGTGAGTACCAGGCCACAGATACGCAGTATTTT.

A few counts support this clonotype. The chain is built from TRBV18 and TRBJ2-2, with 9 bases lining up with TRBD1. Germline V gives CDR1 KGHSH, CDR2 LQKENI. J was trimmed by 6 bases and V by 3 bases; bases with no gene match: 11. The CDR3 covers 17 residues. For the CDR3, the DNA is TGTGCCAGCTCACCCAGTCCCGGGACAGGGTTCGCCGGGGAGCTGTTTTTT. It translates to CASSPSPGTGFAGELFF.

This clonotype has at least ten counts. The CDR3 protein is CASSTPGGSYNEQFF. CDR3 bases: TGTGCCAGTAGTACCCCCGGGGGGAGCTACAATGAGCAGTTCTTC. The chain carries TRBV19 and TRBJ2-1, with TRBD2 identical over 7 bases. The CDR3 loop spans 15 amino acids. V lost 4 bases, J lost 3 bases, and 6 bases stayed unmatched. Per germline, CDR1 LNHDA and CDR2 SQIVND (reference sequence).

At least ten counts were recorded for this clonotype. The rearrangement links TRBV12-3 or TRBV12-4 to TRBJ1-6, with D perhaps TRBD1 (6 bases). The CDR3 sequence is 13 residues long. Trimming pared 7 bases from V and 11 bases from J, leaving 15 bases between. CDR3 in DNA: TGTGCCAGCAAGACAGGCGCTCTTACACCCCTCCACTTT. It specifies CASKTGALTPLHF.

The gene calls are TRBV30 and TRBJ2-7; D unresolved. Per the germline V gene, CDR1 is GTSNPN and CDR2 is SVGIG (reference sequence). Trimming cost V 2 bases and J 4 bases, with 9 bases left between them. The CDR3 loop spans 12 amino acids. DNA for the CDR3: TGTGCCTGGAGTCGAGCCGGATACGAGCAGTACTTC. The encoded protein is CAWSRAGYEQYF.

The V and J genes are TRBV29-1 and TRBJ2-6, with unresolved D. CDR1 and CDR2 from the germline V gene are SQVTM and ANQGSEA. The CDR3 extends over 13 amino acids. Trimming pared 8 bases from V and 2 bases from J, leaving 10 bases between. The CDR3 reads CSSSGPGANVLTF. DNA of the CDR3: TGCAGCTCCTCCGGGCCTGGGGCCAACGTCCTGACTTTC.

This clonotype occurred many times. The V and J genes are TRBV6-5 and TRBJ2-3; D not resolved. The length of the CDR3 is 17 residues. Germline lookup yields CDR1 MNHEY and CDR2 SVGAGI. Trimming stripped 6 bases from V and 2 bases from J, with 21 bases between. CDR3 region: CASRLTVTAFSTDTQYF. The CDR3 DNA reads as TGTGCCAGCAGACTTACCGTAACAGCTTTTTCCACAGATACGCAGTATTTT.

The V call is TRBV28, the J call TRBJ1-1; D uncertain. V was cut by 3 bases and J by 7 bases, with 6 bases left in between. Germline CDR1 and CDR2: MDHEN and SYDVKM. This CDR3 is 11 amino acids long. The CDR3 protein is CASSFRFEAFF. The CDR3 coding sequence is TGTGCCAGCAGTTTCAGGTTTGAAGCTTTCTTT.

This chain joins TRBV3-1 and TRBJ2-5; D gene uncertain. This CDR3 is 17 amino acids long. Trimming stripped 0 bases from V and 2 bases from J, with 16 bases between. The germline V gene has CDR1 LGHDT and CDR2 YNNKEL (reference sequence). The DNA of the CDR3 is TGTGCCAGCAGCCAAGATTCAGTAGACGGTCGACAAGAGACCCAGTACTTC. As protein: CASSQDSVDGRQETQYF.

This clonotype was seen ten or more times. J is TRBJ2-3 and V is TRBV4-1, with 11 bases lining up with TRBD2. V shed 3 bases, J shed 0 bases, and the junction held 5 bases outside the gene matches. Germline loops: CDR1 MGHRA, CDR2 YSYEKL. The CDR3 sequence is 17 residues long. The CDR3 sequence is CASSQGRLAGSTDTQYF. The DNA for the CDR3 is TGCGCCAGCAGCCAGGGGAGACTAGCGGGGAGCACAGATACGCAGTATTTT.